This record covers a single TCR beta chain. TCRdb passed the 5' RACE reads through MiXCR, listing each CDR3 protein once. Seen here are some 500,000 distinct CDR3 sequences, around 20% observed once, and the top ten hold about 0.91%. These data are taken from a study of identical twins. Between the trimmed V and J ends, which lost 6 bases and 1 base, there was a span of 13 bases. The CDR3 is 15 residues long. This sample also appeared in a second study, on T cells expressing NK-cell markers.

This clonotype was sampled from a woman younger than 35 in good health. Specimen: CD4+ T cells sorted from blood. The genes are TRBV23-1 and TRBJ1-5; D perhaps matches TRBD1 (5 bases). TRBV23-1 is reported as an ORF; its role is uncertain. The CDR3 nucleotides are TGCGCCAGCAGGGAGGGGTTCCAAAGCAATCAGCCCCAGCATTTT. This encodes CASREGFQSNQPQHF.